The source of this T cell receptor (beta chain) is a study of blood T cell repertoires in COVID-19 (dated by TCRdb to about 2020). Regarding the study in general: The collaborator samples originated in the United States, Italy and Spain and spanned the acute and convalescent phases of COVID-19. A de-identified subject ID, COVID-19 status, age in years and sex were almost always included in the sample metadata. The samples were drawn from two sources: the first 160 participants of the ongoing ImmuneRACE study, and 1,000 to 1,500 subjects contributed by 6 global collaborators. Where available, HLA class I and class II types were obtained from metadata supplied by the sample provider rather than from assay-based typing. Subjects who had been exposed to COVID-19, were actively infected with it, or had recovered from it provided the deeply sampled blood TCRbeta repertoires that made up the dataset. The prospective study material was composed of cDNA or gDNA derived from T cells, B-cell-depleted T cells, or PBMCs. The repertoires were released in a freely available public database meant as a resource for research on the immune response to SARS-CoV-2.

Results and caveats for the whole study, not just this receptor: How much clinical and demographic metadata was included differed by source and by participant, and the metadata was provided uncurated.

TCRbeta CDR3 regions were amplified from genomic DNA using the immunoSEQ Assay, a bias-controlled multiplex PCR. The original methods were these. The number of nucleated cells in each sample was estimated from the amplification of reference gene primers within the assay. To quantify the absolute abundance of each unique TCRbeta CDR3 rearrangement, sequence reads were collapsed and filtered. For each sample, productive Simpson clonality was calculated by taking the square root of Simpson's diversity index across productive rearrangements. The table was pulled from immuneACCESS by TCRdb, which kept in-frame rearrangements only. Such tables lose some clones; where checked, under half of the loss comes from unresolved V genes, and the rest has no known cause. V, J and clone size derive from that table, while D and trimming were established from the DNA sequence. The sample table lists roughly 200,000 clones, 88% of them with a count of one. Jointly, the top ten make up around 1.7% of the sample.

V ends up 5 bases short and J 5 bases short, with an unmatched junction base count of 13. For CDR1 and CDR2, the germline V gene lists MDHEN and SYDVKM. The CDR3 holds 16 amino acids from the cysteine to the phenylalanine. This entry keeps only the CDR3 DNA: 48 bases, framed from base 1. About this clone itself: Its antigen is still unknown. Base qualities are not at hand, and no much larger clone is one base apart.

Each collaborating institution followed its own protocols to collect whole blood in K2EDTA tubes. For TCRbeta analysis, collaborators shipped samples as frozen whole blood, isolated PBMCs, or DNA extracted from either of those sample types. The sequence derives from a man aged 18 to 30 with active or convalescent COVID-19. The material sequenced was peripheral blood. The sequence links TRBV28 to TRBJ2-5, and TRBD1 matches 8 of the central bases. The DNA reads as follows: TGTGCCAGCAGTCAGGGGGCAGGGAAAAGCAGGGAGACCCAGTACTTC. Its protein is CASSQGAGKSRETQYF.